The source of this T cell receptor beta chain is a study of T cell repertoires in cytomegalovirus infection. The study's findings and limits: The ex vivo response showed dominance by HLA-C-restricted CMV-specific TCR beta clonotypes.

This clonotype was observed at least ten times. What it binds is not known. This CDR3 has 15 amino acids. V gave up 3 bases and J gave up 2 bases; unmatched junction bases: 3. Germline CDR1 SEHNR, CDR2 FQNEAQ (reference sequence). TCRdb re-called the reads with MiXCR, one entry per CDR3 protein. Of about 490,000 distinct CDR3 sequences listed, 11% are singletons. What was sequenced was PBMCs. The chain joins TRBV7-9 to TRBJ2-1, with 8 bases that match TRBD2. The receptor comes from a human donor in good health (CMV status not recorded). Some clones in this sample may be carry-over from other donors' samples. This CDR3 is CASSFGRGTYNEQFF. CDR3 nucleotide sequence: TGTGCCAGCAGCTTCGGGAGGGGTACCTACAATGAGCAGTTCTTC.